A single sample is the source of the 11 T cell receptor beta chains below, sequenced in a study of control samples from healthy donors and cancer patients. Some clones are missing from TCRdb's copy, which holds only in-frame ones; the method was immunoSEQ multiplex PCR. The sample consists of about 120,000 clones, 70% to 90% of them appearing once. Specimen: blood. Receptors were obtained from a woman aged 70-85 years in good health.

The rearrangement links TRBV9 to TRBJ2-1; TRBD2 aligns across 8 bases. The germline gives CDR1 SGDLS, CDR2 YYNGEE. The junction had 5 bases not matched to a gene; V was cut back by 4 bases and J by 8 bases. The CDR3 is 13 residues long. Here the CDR3 DNA reads TGTGCCAGCAGCTATAGCGGGGATGATGAGCAGTTCTTC. It translates to CASSYSGDDEQFF.

This clone was counted once. V gene TRBV11-2 combines with J gene TRBJ2-5; D remains unclear. The CDR3 covers 12 residues. Germline V gives CDR1 SGHAT, CDR2 FQNNGV. Trimming cost V 4 bases and J 7 bases, with 10 bases left between them. The CDR3 loop is CASSSPVGTQYF. DNA of the CDR3: TGTGCCAGCAGCTCCCCTGTGGGGACCCAGTACTTC.

The chain is built from TRBV6-2 or TRBV6-3 and TRBJ2-3, with 8 bases identical to TRBD2. J was trimmed by 0 bases and V by 0 bases; bases with no gene match: 11. Germline CDR1 and CDR2: MNHEY and SVGEGT. The CDR3 runs 19 residues. In DNA form, the CDR3 reads TGTGCCAGCAGTTACTCGAGTATGAGGTCTAGCGGGAGCACAGATACGCAGTATTTT. Its protein is CASSYSSMRSSGSTDTQYF.

The chain couples TRBV7-9 to TRBJ1-4, with TRBD1 identical over 7 bases. V trimming: 5 bases; J trimming: 4 bases; junction bases outside the gene matches: 10. CDR3 length: 16 amino acids. In germline, CDR1 is SEHNR, CDR2 FQNEAQ (reference sequence). The CDR3 sequence is CASSPSTGPINEKLFF. The CDR3 region has the DNA TGTGCCAGCAGCCCCTCGACAGGGCCAATTAATGAAAAACTGTTTTTT.

The chain employs TRBV7-2 and TRBJ2-7, with TRBD1 matching over 9 bases. Germline CDR1 reads SGHTA; CDR2 reads FQGNSA. This CDR3 is built from 15 residues. J was trimmed by 2 bases and V by 3 bases; bases with no gene match: 5. CDR3 sequence (DNA): TGTGCCAGCAGCTTGGGGCGGGACAGGGCCTACGAGCAGTACTTC. Protein sequence: CASSLGRDRAYEQYF.

The table lists this clone with a few counts. This chain uses TRBV2 with TRBJ2-1; D gene unclear. Germline CDR1 and CDR2: SNHLY and FYNNEI. The V end lost 1 base, the J end lost 6 bases, and 7 bases lay between the germline ends. CDR3 size: 13 residues. As DNA, the CDR3 is TGTGCCAGCAGTGAAGGACTTCTCAATGAGCAGTTCTTC. Amino acid sequence: CASSEGLLNEQFF.

The chain is built from TRBV3-1 (or the pseudogene TRBV3-2) and TRBJ2-7, with unresolved D. Per the germline V gene, CDR1 is LGHDT and CDR2 is YNNKEL (reference sequence). The CDR3 extends over 12 amino acids. The V end was cut by 2 bases, the J end by 1 base, with 3 bases between. In DNA form, the CDR3 reads TGTGCCAGCAGCCAACCTTCCTACGAGCAGTACTTC. Amino acids: CASSQPSYEQYF.

The gene calls are TRBV3-1 (or the pseudogene TRBV3-2) and TRBJ1-1; 8 nucleotides match TRBD1. The CDR3 totals 14 residues. V shed 3 bases, J shed 4 bases, and the junction held 4 bases outside the gene matches. Germline V lookup: CDR1 LGHDT, CDR2 YNNKEL (reference sequence). CDR3 bases: TGTGCCAGCAGCCAGGATGACAGGGGCACTGAAGCTTTCTTT. Its protein product is CASSQDDRGTEAFF.

This chain links TRBV5-1 with TRBJ2-7, with D perhaps given as TRBD1 or TRBD2 (5 bases each). The CDR3 totals 17 residues. CDR1 SGHRS and CDR2 YFSETQ come from the germline V gene. V was pared by 3 bases and J by 0 bases, with 19 bases between. CDR3: CASSSRDGDSVSYEQYF. The CDR3 DNA is TGCGCCAGCAGCTCAAGGGACGGCGACTCGGTCTCCTACGAGCAGTACTTC.

The chain is built from TRBV7-2 and TRBJ2-1; TRBD1 matches 7 bases. Germline V gives CDR1 SGHTA, CDR2 FQGNSA. This CDR3 has 15 residues. The V gene end was trimmed by 1 base and the J gene end by 7 bases; junction bases not matched to a gene: 7. The CDR3 DNA sequence: TGTGCCAGCAGCTTAGAAGGGGGCATTGGGAATGAGCAGTTCTTC. Translated: CASSLEGGIGNEQFF.

The rearrangement links TRBV10-1 to TRBJ1-1; D is unclear. Germline V gives CDR1 WNHNN, CDR2 SYGVQD (reference sequence). The CDR3 length is 15 residues. Trimming removed 0 bases from V and 2 bases from J, with 10 bases in between. CDR3: CASSESPGINTEAFF. In DNA form, the CDR3 reads TGCGCCAGCAGTGAGTCGCCGGGAATCAACACTGAAGCTTTCTTT.